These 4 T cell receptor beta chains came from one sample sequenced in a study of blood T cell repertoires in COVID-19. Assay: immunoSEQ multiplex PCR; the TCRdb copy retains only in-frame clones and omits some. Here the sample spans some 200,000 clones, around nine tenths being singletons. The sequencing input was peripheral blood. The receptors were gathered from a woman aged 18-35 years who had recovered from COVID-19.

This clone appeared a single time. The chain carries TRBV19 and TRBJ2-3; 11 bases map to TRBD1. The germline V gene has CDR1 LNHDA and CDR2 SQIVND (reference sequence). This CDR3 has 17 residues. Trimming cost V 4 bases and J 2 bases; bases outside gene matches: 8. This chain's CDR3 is CASSRTGGPTYTDTQYF. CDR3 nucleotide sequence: TGTGCCAGTAGTAGGACAGGGGGCCCTACTTACACAGATACGCAGTATTTT.

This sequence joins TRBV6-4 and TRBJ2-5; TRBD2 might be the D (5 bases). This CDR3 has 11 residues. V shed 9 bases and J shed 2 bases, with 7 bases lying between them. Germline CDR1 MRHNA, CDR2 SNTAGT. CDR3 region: CARTTQETQYF. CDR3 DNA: TGTGCCAGGACTACACAAGAGACCCAGTACTTC.

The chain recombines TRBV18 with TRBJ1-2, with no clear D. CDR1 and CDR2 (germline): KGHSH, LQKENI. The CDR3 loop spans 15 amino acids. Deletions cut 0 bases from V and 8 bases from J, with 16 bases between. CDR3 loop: CASSPPSRAGEGYTF. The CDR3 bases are TGTGCCAGCTCACCACCTTCGAGGGCCGGGGAAGGCTACACCTTC.

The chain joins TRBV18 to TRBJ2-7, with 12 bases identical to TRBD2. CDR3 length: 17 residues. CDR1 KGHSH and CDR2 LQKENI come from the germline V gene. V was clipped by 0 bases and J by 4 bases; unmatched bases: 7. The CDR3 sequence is CASSPPKASGGVYEQYF. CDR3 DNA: TGTGCCAGCTCACCACCGAAGGCTAGCGGGGGGGTATACGAGCAGTACTTC. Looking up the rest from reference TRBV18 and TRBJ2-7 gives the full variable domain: NAGVMQNPRHLVRRRGQEARLRCSPMKGHSHVYWYRQLPEEGLKFMVYLQKENIIDESGMPKERFSAEFPKEGPSILRIQQVVRGDSAAYFCASSPPKASGGVYEQYFGPGTRLTVT.